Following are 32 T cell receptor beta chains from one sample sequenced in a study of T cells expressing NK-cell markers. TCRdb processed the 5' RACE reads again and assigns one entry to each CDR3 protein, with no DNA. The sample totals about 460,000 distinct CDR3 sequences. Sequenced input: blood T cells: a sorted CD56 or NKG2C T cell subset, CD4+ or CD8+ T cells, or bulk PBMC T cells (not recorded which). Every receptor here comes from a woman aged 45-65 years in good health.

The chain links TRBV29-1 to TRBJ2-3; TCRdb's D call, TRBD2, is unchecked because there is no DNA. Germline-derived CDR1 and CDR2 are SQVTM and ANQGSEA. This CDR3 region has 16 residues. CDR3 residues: CSVEAWGPLNSDTQYF.

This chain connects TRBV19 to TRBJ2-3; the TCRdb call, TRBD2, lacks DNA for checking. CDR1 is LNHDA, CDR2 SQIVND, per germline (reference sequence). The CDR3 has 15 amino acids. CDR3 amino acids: CASSISGRRGDTQYF.

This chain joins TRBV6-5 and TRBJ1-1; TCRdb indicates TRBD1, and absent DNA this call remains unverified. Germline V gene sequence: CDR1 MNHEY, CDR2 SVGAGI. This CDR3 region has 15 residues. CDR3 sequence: CASSSRQGRATEAFF.

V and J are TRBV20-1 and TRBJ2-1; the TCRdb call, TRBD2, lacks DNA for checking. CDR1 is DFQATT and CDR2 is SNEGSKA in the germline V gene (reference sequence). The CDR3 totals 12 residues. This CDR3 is CSARWRANEQFF.

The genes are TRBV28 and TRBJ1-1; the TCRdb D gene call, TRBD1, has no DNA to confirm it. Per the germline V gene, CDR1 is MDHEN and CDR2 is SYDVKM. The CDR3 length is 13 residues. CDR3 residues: CASNAVVSRGAFF. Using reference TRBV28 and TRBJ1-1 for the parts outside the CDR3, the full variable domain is DVKVTQSSRYLVKRTGEKVFLECVQDMDHENMFWYRQDPGLGLRLIYFSYDVKMKEKGDIPEGYSVSREKKERFSLILESASTNQTSMYLCASNAVVSRGAFFGQGTRLTVV.

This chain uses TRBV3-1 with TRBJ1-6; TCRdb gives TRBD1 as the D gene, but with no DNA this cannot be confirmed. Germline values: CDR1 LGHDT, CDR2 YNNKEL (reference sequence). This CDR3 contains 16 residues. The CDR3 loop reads CASSPPDRGSNSPLHF.

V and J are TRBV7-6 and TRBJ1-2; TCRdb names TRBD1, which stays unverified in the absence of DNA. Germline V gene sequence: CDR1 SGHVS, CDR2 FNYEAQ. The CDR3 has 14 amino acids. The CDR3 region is CASSPGGGVFGYTF.

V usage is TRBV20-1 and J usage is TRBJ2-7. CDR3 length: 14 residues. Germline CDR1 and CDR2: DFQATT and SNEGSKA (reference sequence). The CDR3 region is CSASGDANHYEQYF.

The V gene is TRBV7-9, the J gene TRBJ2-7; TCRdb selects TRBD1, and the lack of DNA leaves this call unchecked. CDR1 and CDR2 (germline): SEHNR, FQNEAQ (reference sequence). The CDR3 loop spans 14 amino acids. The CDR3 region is CASIGVGRGYEQYF.

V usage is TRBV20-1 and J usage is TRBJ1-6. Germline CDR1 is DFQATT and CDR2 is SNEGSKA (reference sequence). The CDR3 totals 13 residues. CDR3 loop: CSARPVYNSPLHF.

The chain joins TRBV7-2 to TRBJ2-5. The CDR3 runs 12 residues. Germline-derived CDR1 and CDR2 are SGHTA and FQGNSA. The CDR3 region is CASSLPTETQYF.

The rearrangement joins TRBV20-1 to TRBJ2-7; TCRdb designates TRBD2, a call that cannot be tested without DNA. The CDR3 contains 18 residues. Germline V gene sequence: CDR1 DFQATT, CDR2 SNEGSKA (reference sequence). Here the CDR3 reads CSARDVASGSPPLYEQYF.

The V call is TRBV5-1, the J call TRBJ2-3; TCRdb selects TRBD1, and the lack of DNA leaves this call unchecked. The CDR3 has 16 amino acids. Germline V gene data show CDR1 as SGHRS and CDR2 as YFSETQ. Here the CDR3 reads CASSTRKGTGTDTQYF.

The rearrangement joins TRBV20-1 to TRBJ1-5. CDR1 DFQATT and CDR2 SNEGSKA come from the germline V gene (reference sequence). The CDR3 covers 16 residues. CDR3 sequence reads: CSARDRRANINQPQHF.

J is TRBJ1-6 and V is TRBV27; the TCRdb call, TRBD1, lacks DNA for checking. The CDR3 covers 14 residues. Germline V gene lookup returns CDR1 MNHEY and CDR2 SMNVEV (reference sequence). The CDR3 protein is CASSFWAGNSPLHF.

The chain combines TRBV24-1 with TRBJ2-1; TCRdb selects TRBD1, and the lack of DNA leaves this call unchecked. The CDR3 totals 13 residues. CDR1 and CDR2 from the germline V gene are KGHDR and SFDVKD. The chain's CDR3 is CATKPAGGREQFF.

CDR3 protein: CSAKYVLREGQLTEQYF. The genes are TRBV20-1 and TRBJ2-7; TCRdb returns TRBD2, unconfirmable since there is no DNA. CDR1 and CDR2 (germline): DFQATT, SNEGSKA (reference sequence). The CDR3 covers 17 residues.

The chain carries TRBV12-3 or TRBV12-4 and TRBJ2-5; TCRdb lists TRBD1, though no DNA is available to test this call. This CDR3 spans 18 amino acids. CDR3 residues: CASSLALLGQGGWETQYF.

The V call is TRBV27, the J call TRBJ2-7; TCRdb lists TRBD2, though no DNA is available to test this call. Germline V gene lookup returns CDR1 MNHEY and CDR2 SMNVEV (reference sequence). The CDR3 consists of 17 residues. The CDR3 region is CASSRPEERAYSYEQYF.

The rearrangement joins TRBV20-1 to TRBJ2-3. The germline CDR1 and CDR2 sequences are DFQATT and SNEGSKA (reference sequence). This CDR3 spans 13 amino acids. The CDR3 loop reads CSAIADLTDTQYF.

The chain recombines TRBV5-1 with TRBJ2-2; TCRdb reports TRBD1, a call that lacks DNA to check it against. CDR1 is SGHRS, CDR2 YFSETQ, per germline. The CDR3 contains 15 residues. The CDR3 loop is CASSFSGSGAGELFF. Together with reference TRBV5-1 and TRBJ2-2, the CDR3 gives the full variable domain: KAGVTQTPRYLIKTRGQQVTLSCSPISGHRSVSWYQQTPGQGLQFLFEYFSETQRNKGNFPGRFSGRQFSNSRSEMNVSTLELGDSALYLCASSFSGSGAGELFFGEGSRLTVL.

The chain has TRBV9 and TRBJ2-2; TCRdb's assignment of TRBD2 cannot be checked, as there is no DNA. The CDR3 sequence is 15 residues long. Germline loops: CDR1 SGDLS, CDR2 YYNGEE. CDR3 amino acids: CASSAGLQDTGELFF.

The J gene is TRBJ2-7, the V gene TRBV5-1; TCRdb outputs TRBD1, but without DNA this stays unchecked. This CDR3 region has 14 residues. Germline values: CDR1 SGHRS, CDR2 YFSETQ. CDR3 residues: CASSLEGGPGEQYF.

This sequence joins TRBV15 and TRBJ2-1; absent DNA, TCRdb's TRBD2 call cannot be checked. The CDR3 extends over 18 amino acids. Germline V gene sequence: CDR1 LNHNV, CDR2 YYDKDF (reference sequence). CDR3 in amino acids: CATSRDSDSAGYYNEQFF.

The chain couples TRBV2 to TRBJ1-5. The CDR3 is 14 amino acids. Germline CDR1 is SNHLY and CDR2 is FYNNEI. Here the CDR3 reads CASSESRADQPQHF.

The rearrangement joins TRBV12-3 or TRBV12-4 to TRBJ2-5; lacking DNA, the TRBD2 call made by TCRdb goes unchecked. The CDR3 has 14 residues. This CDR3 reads CASTISGSGETQYF.

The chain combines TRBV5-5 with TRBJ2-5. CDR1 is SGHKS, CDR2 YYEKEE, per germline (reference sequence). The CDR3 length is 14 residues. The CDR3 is CASSLAVRLETQYF.

CDR3 in amino acids: CASSQEGNFAYTDTQYF. The V call is TRBV14, the J call TRBJ2-3. Germline CDR1 is SGHDN and CDR2 is FVKESK. The CDR3 length is 17 residues.

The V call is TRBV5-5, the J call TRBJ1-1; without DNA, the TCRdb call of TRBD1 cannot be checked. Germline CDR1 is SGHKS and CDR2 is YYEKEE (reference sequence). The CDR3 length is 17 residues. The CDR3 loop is CASSFAGQGPLGSEAFF.

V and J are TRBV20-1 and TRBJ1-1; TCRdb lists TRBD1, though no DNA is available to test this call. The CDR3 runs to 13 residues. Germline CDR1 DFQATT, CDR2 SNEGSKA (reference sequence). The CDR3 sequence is CSARRDRATEAFF.

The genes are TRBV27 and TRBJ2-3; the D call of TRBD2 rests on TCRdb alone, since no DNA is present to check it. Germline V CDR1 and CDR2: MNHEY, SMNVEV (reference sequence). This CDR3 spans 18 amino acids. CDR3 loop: CASSLSSSGSAPTDTQYF.

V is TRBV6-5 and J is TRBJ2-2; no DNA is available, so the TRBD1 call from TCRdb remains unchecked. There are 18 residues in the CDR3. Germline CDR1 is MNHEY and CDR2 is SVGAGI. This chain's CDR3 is CASSPLRPGQGRTGELFF.